The present TCR beta chain was sequenced within a study of shared T cell receptors in the human thymus. CDR1 and CDR2 (germline): MNHEY, SVGAGI. Deletions cut 1 base from V and 6 bases from J, with 12 bases between. The length of the CDR3 is 14 residues. Here immunoSEQ multiplex PCR was the method, and the copy in TCRdb shows in-frame clones only, minus some. The data hold hundreds of thousands of clones, with more than 75% observed a single time. These records were also assigned to another study, of human thymus T cells. This second report adds: Healthy Finnish infants undergoing corrective surgery for congenital heart defects provided the donor material. Thymic material originated from resections removed in the course of corrective heart surgery. Repertoires sampled from thymus and blood appeared biased in V and J gene usage. Related research described strongly overlapping thymic repertoires in unrelated people.

This clonotype originated in a boy under two years old with a congenital heart defect. This chain connects TRBV6-5 to TRBJ1-1; D remains ambiguous. The sequenced sample was thymocytes. CDR3 DNA: TGTGCCAGCAGTTACTGGGGAGGTTACGCTGAAGCTTTCTTT. Protein: CASSYWGGYAEAFF.